This T cell receptor (beta chain) was recorded in a study of a mutant IDH1 vaccine in newly diagnosed glioma. Study information: Eight vaccinations went to patients in weeks 1, 3, 5, 7, 11, 15, 19, 23. Points from the study as a whole: Of the patients, more than 80% had vaccine-induced immune responses.

Comment on this clone: The antigen is undetermined.

The table came from immunoSEQ multiplex PCR; TCRdb's copy has only in-frame clones and leaves some out. The sample lists about 25,000 clones, around 77% seen once, with about 8.2% in the top ten. Time point noted: week 11, during vaccination. Doses comprised 300 ug of mutant IDH1 20-mer peptide each, plus topical imiquimod. Unmatched junction bases numbered 3, after V lost 5 bases and J lost 0 bases. The germline gives CDR1 SGHTA, CDR2 FQGNSA. This CDR3 is built from 15 residues. This sequence joins TRBV7-2 and TRBJ2-2; 7 bases fit TRBD2. The receptor comes from a woman between 18 and 29 years old with glioma. Sequenced here: PBMCs, sampled from a glioma patient whose treatment included an IDH1 peptide vaccine. The CDR3 spells CASSASGANTGELFF. In DNA, the CDR3 is TGTGCCAGCAGCGCCAGCGGGGCGAACACCGGGGAGCTGTTTTTT.